The text below deals with one T cell receptor beta chain. This sample is drawn from a study of response to subunit inactivated influenza vaccine. With 2 bases clipped from V and 5 bases from J, the junction kept 5 bases outside the gene matches. Germline V gene sequence: CDR1 GTSNPN, CDR2 SVGIG (reference sequence). The CDR3 is 13 amino acids. Each CDR3 protein gets one entry after TCRdb re-called the RT-PCR reads with MiXCR. Of around 490,000 distinct CDR3 sequences in the sample, around 8% are singletons; the top ten hold approximately 13%. The source is a man between 50 and 75 years old who received an inactivated influenza vaccine. The specimen was PBMCs from blood, collected roughly 24 months after vaccination. The chain joins TRBV30 to TRBJ2-5, with 7 bases matching TRBD1. In DNA, the CDR3 is TGTGCCTGGAGTAGAGGGGGCATGGAGACCCAGTACTTC. Translation gives CAWSRGGMETQYF.